This is a list of T cell receptor beta chains from one sample in a study of cytomegalovirus exposure and HLA in healthy donors. Method: immunoSEQ multiplex PCR; TCRdb's copy keeps in-frame clones and lacks some. Among about 87,000 clones listed, 74% were seen once. Sequencing was performed on PBMCs. Receptors were obtained from a man under 40 in good health and CMV-seropositive. Each CDR3 is given with its conserved first and last residue. A D gene is named only where the DNA matches it firmly. A clone size is listed for some rows: how often the clone was seen (once, few, many), or a class if it is expanded.

j_gene: TRBJ2-3; v_gene: TRBV7-9; d_gene: -; abundance: -; CDR3aa: CASSSLRFRDTQYF; CDR3nt: TGTGCCAGCAGCTCCCTTAGATTTCGAGATACGCAGTATTTT
j_gene: TRBJ2-1; v_gene: TRBV2; d_gene: TRBD2; abundance: -; CDR3aa: CASSARLAGSNEQFF; CDR3nt: TGTGCCAGCAGCGCTCGACTAGCGGGATCCAATGAGCAGTTCTTC
j_gene: TRBJ2-5; v_gene: TRBV10-3; d_gene: -; abundance: -; CDR3aa: CATQGFQETQYF; CDR3nt: TGTGCCACCCAGGGGTTCCAAGAGACCCAGTACTTC
j_gene: TRBJ1-2; v_gene: TRBV5-4; d_gene: TRBD1; abundance: -; CDR3aa: CASSSDRASYGYTF; CDR3nt: TGTGCCAGCAGCTCAGACAGGGCCTCCTATGGCTACACCTTC
j_gene: TRBJ1-2; v_gene: TRBV29-1; d_gene: -; abundance: -; CDR3aa: CSVVAGAGYGYTF; CDR3nt: TGCAGCGTCGTCGCTGGGGCCGGCTATGGCTACACCTTC
j_gene: TRBJ1-1; v_gene: TRBV19; d_gene: -; abundance: once; CDR3aa: CASSPHKNTEAFF; CDR3nt: TGTGCCAGTAGTCCCCACAAGAACACTGAAGCTTTCTTT
j_gene: TRBJ2-7; v_gene: TRBV2; d_gene: TRBD2; abundance: -; CDR3aa: CASSQSTTSGSYEQYF; CDR3nt: TGTGCCAGCAGTCAATCCACGACTAGCGGCTCCTACGAGCAGTACTTC
j_gene: TRBJ2-7; v_gene: TRBV5-1; d_gene: TRBD2; abundance: -; CDR3aa: CASAAGGAYEQYF; CDR3nt: TGCGCCAGTGCGGCCGGGGGGGCCTACGAGCAGTACTTC
j_gene: TRBJ2-3; v_gene: TRBV5-1; d_gene: -; abundance: -; CDR3aa: CASSPGDSPSTDTQYF; CDR3nt: TGCGCCAGCAGCCCGGGGGACAGCCCTAGCACAGATACGCAGTATTTT
j_gene: TRBJ2-1; v_gene: TRBV7-8; d_gene: -; abundance: -; CDR3aa: CASSLGGVPLNEQFF; CDR3nt: TGTGCCAGCAGCTTAGGGGGGGTTCCCCTCAATGAGCAGTTCTTC
j_gene: TRBJ2-1; v_gene: TRBV30; d_gene: TRBD2; abundance: -; CDR3aa: CAWSNSGRAWNEQFF; CDR3nt: TGTGCCTGGAGTAACAGCGGGAGGGCCTGGAATGAGCAGTTCTTC